The clone carrying this TCR beta chain was recorded only once. Under the authors' procedure: By means of reference gene primer amplification, nucleated cell counts were estimated. Sequencing was performed with immunoSEQ multiplex PCR; in TCRdb, only in-frame clones are kept and a portion is missing. V, J and clone size are those of that table, while D and trimming were read from the DNA. Of some 270,000 clones in the sample, 75% to 90% were seen once. The data are from a study of blood T cell repertoires in COVID-19. Study overall: T cells, B-cell-depleted T cells, or PBMCs supplied cDNA or gDNA.

Participants, about 18 to 90 years old, spanned around 25 US areas. Each recovered donor of Cohort 3 presented with two negative PCRs, clearance, or symptom resolution. The CDR3 has 15 amino acids. V lost 4 bases to trimming and J lost 0 bases; unmatched junction nucleotides: 3. Germline V gives CDR1 SGHRS, CDR2 YFSETQ. Sequenced material: PBMCs or T cells enriched from blood (not recorded which). The source of this sequence is a young woman who had recovered from COVID-19. V is TRBV5-1 and J is TRBJ2-2; 7 nucleotides agree with TRBD1. CDR3 nucleotides: TGCGCCAGCAGCCCGGGACAGACGAACACCGGGGAGCTGTTTTTT. This encodes CASSPGQTNTGELFF.